These 15 T cell receptor beta chains were sequenced from one sample in a study of T cell responses to AZD1222 COVID-19 vaccine. Using immunoSEQ multiplex PCR, the repertoire was profiled, and TCRdb retains in-frame clones only, with some absent. This table holds 150,000 to 180,000 clones, about 90% found once. Specimen: peripheral blood, collected 28 days after the second AZD1222 dose. The receptors derive from an adult who received the AZD1222 COVID-19 vaccine.

CDR3 nucleotides: TGTGCCAGCAGCGAAACTAGCGGAAGAGGGGCAGATACGCAGTATTTT. It is translated as CASSETSGRGADTQYF. The gene calls are TRBV7-2 and TRBJ2-3; TRBD2 matches at 8 bases. CDR3 length: 16 residues. Germline CDR1 and CDR2: SGHTA and FQGNSA. Trimming removed 5 bases from V and 4 bases from J; junction bases left unmatched: 11.

This clone appeared a single time. This rearrangement joins TRBV7-8 to TRBJ1-4, with D perhaps matching TRBD1 (6 bases). V gave up 5 bases and J gave up 8 bases, with 12 bases separating them. The CDR3 totals 13 residues. Germline V gene data show CDR1 as SGHVS and CDR2 as FQNEAQ. The DNA of the CDR3 is TGTGCCAGCAGCCGCGGGGGCGGGGAAAAACTGTTTTTT. Translated: CASSRGGGEKLFF.

The chain links TRBV19 to TRBJ2-2; TRBD2 agrees at 7 bases. Germline CDR1 LNHDA, CDR2 SQIVND (reference sequence). V was clipped by 1 base and J by 7 bases; unmatched bases: 6. The CDR3 is 15 amino acids. The CDR3 nucleotides are TGTGCCAGTAGTATAGTGGCTAGCGGAAACGGGGAGCTGTTTTTT. Encoded protein: CASSIVASGNGELFF.

The chain has TRBV9 and TRBJ1-4, with 9 bases identical to TRBD1. Trimming at V came to 4 bases and at J to 8 bases, leaving 6 bases not matched to a gene. In germline, CDR1 is SGDLS, CDR2 YYNGEE. This CDR3 contains 14 residues. The CDR3 reads CASSPGQGMEKLFF. The CDR3 DNA follows: TGTGCCAGCAGCCCGGGACAGGGTATGGAAAAACTGTTTTTT.

The chain uses TRBV7-2 and TRBJ1-6, with D unclear. The length of the CDR3 is 16 residues. Germline V CDR1 and CDR2: SGHTA, FQGNSA. V shed 3 bases and J shed 2 bases, with 11 bases lying between them. CDR3 sequence reads: CASSFASGAYNSPLHF. In nucleotides, the CDR3 is TGTGCCAGCAGCTTTGCTTCCGGGGCCTATAATTCACCCCTCCACTTT.

The chain joins TRBV27 to TRBJ2-2; D may be TRBD2 (5 bases). This CDR3 contains 17 residues. The V gene lost 1 base and the J gene lost 0 bases, with 12 bases spanning the gap. Germline assignment: CDR1 MNHEY and CDR2 SMNVEV (reference sequence). The CDR3 region has the DNA TGTGCCAGCAGTTTATTGCCGAGGGTACCGAACACCGGGGAGCTGTTTTTT. This gives the protein CASSLLPRVPNTGELFF.

This clone was seen more than once but under ten times. J is TRBJ1-2 and V is TRBV4-3; D not certain. Germline V gene lookup returns CDR1 LGHNA and CDR2 YSLEER. Trimming stripped 0 bases from V and 7 bases from J, with 15 bases between. The CDR3 runs 15 residues. The CDR3 is CASSQDIGLVGGYTF. The CDR3 DNA reads TGCGCCAGCAGCCAAGATATAGGGTTGGTTGGTGGCTACACCTTC.

The V call is TRBV19, the J call TRBJ2-1; 12 bases align to TRBD2. Germline CDR1 LNHDA, CDR2 SQIVND (reference sequence). The CDR3 is made up of 15 amino acids. Losses at the gene ends were 3 bases for V and 5 bases for J; bases not matched to a gene: 2. CDR3 loop: CASSMTSGGNNEQFF. The CDR3, as DNA: TGTGCCAGTAGTATGACTAGCGGGGGAAACAATGAGCAGTTCTTC.

The chain recombines TRBV20-1 with TRBJ1-5, with 7 bases that match TRBD1. The CDR3 covers 15 residues. Germline CDR1 is DFQATT and CDR2 is SNEGSKA (reference sequence). V dropped 3 bases and J dropped 6; count of bases not matched to a gene: 11. CDR3 DNA: TGCAGTGCTAGTCCGGGACAGAGCTTCAGTCAGCCCCAGCATTTT. Its translation is CSASPGQSFSQPQHF.

The chain uses TRBV28 and TRBJ1-2; 7 bases align to TRBD1. The ends lost 3 bases at V and 7 bases at J; junction bases unmatched: 11. Germline CDR1 is MDHEN and CDR2 is SYDVKM. The CDR3 length is 15 residues. The DNA for the CDR3 is TGTGCCAGCAGTTTGGGGACAGCGCTAGGTTCTGGCTACACCTTC. Its protein product is CASSLGTALGSGYTF.

This clone showed up just once. Other DNA sequences within the sample encode an identical CDR3. This chain joins TRBV9 and TRBJ1-6, with TRBD1 as a possible D gene (5 bases). CDR3 length equals 13 residues. V was trimmed by 2 bases and J by 9 bases, leaving 9 bases between them. The germline CDR1 and CDR2 sequences are SGDLS and YYNGEE. Here the CDR3 reads CASSVGGGSPLHF. CDR3 DNA: TGTGCCAGCAGCGTGGGGGGTGGTTCACCCCTCCACTTT.

The chain has TRBV7-6 and TRBJ2-3; 10 nucleotides line up with TRBD2. This CDR3 spans 17 amino acids. Germline V gives CDR1 SGHVS, CDR2 FNYEAQ. V lost 1 base, J lost 1 base, and 5 bases stayed unmatched. The CDR3 spells CASSLGSGTSGTDTQYF. The CDR3 DNA follows: TGTGCCAGCAGCTTAGGATCCGGGACTAGCGGCACAGATACGCAGTATTTT.

The chain has TRBV4-3 and TRBJ1-1, with 7 bases that match TRBD1. This CDR3 is 13 amino acids long. CDR1 is LGHNA, CDR2 YSLEER, per germline. V gave up 3 bases and J gave up 7 bases; unmatched junction bases: 5. CDR3 nucleotides: TGCGCCAGCAGCCAGAAACAGGGGCTTGAAGCTTTCTTT. Protein sequence: CASSQKQGLEAFF.

The chain has TRBV28 and TRBJ1-1; possibly TRBD1 for D (6 bases). Germline CDR1 is MDHEN and CDR2 is SYDVKM. The CDR3 sequence is 15 residues long. The CDR3 DNA follows: TGTGTCCCAAACCCCATGTTCGGGGGCAACACTGAAGCTTTCTTT. Translating gives CVPNPMFGGNTEAFF.

The V call is TRBV11-2, the J call TRBJ1-1; D not certain. This CDR3 contains 13 residues. The V gene's germline CDR1 is SGHAT and CDR2 FQNNGV. Trimming left V 0 bases short and J 1 base short, with 3 bases between. The CDR3: CASSLERNTEAFF. CDR3 nucleotides: TGTGCCAGCAGCTTAGAGAGGAACACTGAAGCTTTCTTT.